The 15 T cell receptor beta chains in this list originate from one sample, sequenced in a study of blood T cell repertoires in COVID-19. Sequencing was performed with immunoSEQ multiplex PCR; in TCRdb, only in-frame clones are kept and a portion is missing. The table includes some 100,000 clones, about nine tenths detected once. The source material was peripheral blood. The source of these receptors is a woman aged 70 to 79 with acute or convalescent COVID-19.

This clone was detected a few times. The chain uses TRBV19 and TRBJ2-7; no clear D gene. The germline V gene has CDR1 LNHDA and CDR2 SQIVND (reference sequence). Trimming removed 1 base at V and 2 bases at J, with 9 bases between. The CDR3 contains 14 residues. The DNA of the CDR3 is TGTGCCAGTAGTATAGGGCAGGCCCCCTACGAGCAGTACTTC. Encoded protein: CASSIGQAPYEQYF.

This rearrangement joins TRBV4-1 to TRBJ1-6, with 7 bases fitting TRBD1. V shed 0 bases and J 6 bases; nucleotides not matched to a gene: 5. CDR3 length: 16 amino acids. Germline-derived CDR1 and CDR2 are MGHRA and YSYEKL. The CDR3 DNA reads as TGCGCCAGCAGCCAAGATCGTAACAGGGGTAATTCACCCCTCCACTTT. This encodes CASSQDRNRGNSPLHF.

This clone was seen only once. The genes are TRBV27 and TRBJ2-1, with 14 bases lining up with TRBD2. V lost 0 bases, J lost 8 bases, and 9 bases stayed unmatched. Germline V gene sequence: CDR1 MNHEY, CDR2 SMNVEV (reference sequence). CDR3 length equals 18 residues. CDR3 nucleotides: TGTGCCAGCAGTTTATCAGGACTAGCGGGAGGTCCTAGGGATGAGCAGTTCTTC. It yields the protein CASSLSGLAGGPRDEQFF.

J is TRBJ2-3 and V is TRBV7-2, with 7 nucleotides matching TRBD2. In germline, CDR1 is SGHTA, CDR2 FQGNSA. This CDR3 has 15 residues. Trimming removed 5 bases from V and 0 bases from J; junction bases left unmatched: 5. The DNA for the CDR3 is TGTGCCAGCAGCACTACTAGCGCGAGCACAGATACGCAGTATTTT. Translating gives CASSTTSASTDTQYF.

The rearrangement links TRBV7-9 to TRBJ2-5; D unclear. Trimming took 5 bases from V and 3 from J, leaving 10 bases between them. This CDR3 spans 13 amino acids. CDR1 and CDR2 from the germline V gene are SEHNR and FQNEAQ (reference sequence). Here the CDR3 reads CASSPPSEETQYF. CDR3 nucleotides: TGTGCCAGCAGCCCCCCCTCAGAAGAGACCCAGTACTTC. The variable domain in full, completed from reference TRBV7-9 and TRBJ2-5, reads DTGVSQNPRHKITKRGQNVTFRCDPISEHNRLYWYRQTLGQGPEFLTYFQNEAQLEKSRLLSDRFSAERPKGSFSTLEIQRTEQGDSAMYLCASSPPSEETQYFGPGTRLLVL.

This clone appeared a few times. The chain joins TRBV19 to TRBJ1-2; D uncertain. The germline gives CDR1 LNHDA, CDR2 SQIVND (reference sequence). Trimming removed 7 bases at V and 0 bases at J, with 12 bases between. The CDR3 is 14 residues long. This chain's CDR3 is CASIPTGANYGYTF. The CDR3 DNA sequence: TGTGCCAGTATCCCTACCGGAGCTAACTATGGCTACACCTTC. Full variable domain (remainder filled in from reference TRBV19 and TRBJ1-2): DGGITQSPKYLFRKEGQNVTLSCEQNLNHDAMYWYRQDPGQGLRLIYYSQIVNDFQKGDIAEGYSVSREKKESFPLTVTSAQKNPTAFYLCASIPTGANYGYTFGSGTRLTVV.

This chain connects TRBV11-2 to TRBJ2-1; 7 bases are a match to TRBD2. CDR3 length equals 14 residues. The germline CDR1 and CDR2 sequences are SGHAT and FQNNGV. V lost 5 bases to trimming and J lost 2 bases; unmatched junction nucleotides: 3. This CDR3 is CASSLAVAYNEQFF. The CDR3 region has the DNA TGTGCCAGCAGCCTAGCGGTAGCCTACAATGAGCAGTTCTTC.

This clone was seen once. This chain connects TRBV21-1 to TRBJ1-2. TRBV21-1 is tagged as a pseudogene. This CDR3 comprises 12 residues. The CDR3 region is CARMGGDYGYTF. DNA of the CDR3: TGTGCCAGGATGGGGGGGGACTATGGCTACACCTTC.

The CDR3 loop is CASNQDRGGTEAFF. The CDR3 DNA sequence: TGCGCCAGCAACCAAGACAGGGGTGGAACTGAAGCTTTCTTT. The rearrangement joins TRBV5-1 to TRBJ1-1; 8 bases are shared with TRBD1. V dropped 6 bases and J dropped 5; count of bases not matched to a gene: 9. The CDR3 runs 14 residues. Germline-derived CDR1 and CDR2 are SGHRS and YFSETQ.

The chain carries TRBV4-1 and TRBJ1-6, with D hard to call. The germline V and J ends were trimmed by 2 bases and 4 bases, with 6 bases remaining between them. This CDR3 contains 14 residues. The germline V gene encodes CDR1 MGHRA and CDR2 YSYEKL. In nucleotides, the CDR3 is TGCGCCAGCAGCCAACCAGAATATAATTCACCCCTCCACTTT. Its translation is CASSQPEYNSPLHF.

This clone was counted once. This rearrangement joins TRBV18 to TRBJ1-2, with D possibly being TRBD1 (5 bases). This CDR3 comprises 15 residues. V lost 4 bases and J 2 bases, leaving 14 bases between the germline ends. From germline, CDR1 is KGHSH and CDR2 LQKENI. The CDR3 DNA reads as TGTGCCAGCTCACGGGATCAGGGCCAGAACTATGGCTACACCTTC. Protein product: CASSRDQGQNYGYTF.

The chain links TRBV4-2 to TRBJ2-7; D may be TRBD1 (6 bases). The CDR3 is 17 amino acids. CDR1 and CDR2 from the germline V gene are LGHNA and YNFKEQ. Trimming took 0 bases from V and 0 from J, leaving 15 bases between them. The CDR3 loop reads CASSQDRDTFSSYEQYF. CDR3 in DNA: TGTGCCAGCAGCCAAGACCGGGACACTTTTAGCTCCTACGAGCAGTACTTC.

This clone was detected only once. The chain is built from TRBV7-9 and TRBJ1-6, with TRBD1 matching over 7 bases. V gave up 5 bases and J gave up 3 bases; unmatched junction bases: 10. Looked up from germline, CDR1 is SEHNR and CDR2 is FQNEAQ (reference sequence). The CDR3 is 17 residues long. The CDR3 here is CASSPQKGTDYNSPLHF. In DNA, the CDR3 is TGTGCCAGCAGCCCACAAAAGGGGACAGACTATAATTCACCCCTCCACTTT.

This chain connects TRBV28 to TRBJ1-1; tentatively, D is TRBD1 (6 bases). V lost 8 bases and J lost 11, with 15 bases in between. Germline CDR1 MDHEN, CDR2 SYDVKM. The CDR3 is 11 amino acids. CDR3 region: CASAQGFSAFF. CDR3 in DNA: TGTGCCAGCGCACAGGGATTTAGTGCTTTCTTT.

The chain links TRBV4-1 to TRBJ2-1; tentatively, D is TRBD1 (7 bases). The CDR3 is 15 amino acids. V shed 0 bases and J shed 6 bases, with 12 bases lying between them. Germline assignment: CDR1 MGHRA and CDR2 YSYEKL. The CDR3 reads CASSQEGRGANEQFF. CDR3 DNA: TGCGCCAGCAGCCAAGAGGGCAGGGGGGCCAATGAGCAGTTCTTC.